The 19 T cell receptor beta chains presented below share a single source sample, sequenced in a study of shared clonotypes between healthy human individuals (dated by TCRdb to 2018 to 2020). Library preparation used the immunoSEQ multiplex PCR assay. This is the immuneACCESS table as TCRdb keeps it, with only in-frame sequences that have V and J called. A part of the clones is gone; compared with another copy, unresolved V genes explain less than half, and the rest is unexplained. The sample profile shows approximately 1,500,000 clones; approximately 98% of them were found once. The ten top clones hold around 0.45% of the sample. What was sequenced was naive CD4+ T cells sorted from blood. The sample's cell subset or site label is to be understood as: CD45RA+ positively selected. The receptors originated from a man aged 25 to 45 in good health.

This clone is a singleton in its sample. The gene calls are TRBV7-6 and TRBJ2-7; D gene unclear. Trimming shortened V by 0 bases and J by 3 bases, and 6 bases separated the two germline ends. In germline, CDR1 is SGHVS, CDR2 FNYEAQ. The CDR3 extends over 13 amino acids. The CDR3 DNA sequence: TGTGCCAGCAGCTTAGCGCTCCGCTACGAGCAGTACTTC. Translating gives CASSLALRYEQYF. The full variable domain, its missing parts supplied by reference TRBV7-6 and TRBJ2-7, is GAGVSQSPRYKVTKRGQDVALRCDPISGHVSLYWYRQALGQGPEFLTYFNYEAQQDKSGLPNDRFSAERPEGSISTLTIQRTEQRDSAMYRCASSLALRYEQYFGPGTRLTVT.

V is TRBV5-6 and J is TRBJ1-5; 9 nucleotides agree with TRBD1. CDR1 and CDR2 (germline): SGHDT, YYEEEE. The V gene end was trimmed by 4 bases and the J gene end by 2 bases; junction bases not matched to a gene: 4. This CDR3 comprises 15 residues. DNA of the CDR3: TGTGCCAGCAGCATGGGACAGGGCGGCAATCAGCCCCAGCATTTT. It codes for CASSMGQGGNQPQHF.

This chain's CDR3 is CASSSGMTSTDTQYF. Here the CDR3 DNA reads TGCGCCAGCTCCTCAGGGATGACTAGCACAGATACGCAGTATTTT. This chain uses TRBV5-1 with TRBJ2-3, with D perhaps TRBD1 (5 bases). The CDR3 runs to 15 residues. CDR1 is SGHRS and CDR2 is YFSETQ in the germline V gene. Trimming stripped 7 bases from V and 0 bases from J, with 15 bases between.

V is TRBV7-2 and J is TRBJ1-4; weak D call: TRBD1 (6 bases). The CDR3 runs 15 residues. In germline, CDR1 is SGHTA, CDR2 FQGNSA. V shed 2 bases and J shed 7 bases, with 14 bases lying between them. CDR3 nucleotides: TGTGCCAGCAGCTTACTTGGGGGCGGGAGTGAAAAACTGTTTTTT. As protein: CASSLLGGGSEKLFF.

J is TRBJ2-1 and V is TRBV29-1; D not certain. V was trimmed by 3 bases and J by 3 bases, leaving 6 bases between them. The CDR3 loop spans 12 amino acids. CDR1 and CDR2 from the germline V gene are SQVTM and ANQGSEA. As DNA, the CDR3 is TGCAGCGTTGAGGGTAACTACAATGAGCAGTTCTTC. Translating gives CSVEGNYNEQFF.

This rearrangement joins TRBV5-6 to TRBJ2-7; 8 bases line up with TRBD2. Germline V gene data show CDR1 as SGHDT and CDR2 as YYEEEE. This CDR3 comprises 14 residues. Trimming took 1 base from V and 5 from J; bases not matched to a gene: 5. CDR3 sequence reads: CASSLRGSGNEQYF. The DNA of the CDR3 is TGTGCCAGCAGCTTGCGTGGTAGCGGGAACGAGCAGTACTTC.

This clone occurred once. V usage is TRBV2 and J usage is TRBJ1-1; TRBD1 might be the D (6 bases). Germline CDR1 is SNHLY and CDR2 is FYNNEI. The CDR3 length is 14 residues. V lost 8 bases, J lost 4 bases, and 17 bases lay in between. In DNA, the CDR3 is TGTGCCAGCGTCGGGGGGCTAAGCGGCACTGAAGCTTTCTTT. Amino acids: CASVGGLSGTEAFF.

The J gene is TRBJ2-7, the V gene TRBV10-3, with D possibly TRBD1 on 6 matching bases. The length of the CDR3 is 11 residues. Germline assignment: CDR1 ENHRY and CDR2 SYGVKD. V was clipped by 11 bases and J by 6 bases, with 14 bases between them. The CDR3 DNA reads TGTGCCTCCAAGGGGGAAGGCGAGCAGTACTTC. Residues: CASKGEGEQYF.

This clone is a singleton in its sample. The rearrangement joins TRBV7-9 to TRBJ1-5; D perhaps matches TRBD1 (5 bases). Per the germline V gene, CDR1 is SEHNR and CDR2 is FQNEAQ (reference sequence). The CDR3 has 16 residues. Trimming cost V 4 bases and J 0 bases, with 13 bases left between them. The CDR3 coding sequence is TGTGCCAGCAGCTCCTCCCAGGGAACTAGCAATCAGCCCCAGCATTTT. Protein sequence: CASSSSQGTSNQPQHF.

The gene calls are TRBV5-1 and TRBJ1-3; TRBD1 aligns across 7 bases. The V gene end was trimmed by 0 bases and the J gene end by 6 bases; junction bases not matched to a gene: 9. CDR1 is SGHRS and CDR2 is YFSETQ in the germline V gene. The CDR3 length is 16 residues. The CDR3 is CASSLAGTVFENTIYF. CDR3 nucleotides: TGCGCCAGCAGCTTGGCCGGGACAGTGTTCGAAAACACCATATATTTT.

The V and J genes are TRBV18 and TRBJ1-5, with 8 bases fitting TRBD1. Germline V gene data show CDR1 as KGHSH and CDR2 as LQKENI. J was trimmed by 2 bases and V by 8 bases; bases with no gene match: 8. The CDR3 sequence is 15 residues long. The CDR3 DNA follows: TGTGCCAGCGCGAGGACAGGGTTAGGCAATCAGCCCCAGCATTTT. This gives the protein CASARTGLGNQPQHF.

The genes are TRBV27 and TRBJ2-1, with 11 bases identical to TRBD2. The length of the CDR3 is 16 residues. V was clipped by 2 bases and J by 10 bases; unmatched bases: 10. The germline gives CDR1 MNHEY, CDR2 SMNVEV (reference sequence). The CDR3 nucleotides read TGTGCCAGCAGTTTAGAACTAGCGGGAGTACGGGGAGAGCAGTTCTTC. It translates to CASSLELAGVRGEQFF.

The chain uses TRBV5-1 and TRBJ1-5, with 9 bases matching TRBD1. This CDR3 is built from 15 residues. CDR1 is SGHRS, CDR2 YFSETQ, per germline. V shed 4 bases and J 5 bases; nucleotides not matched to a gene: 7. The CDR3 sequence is CASSPGTGWDQPQHF. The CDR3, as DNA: TGCGCCAGCAGCCCGGGGACAGGGTGGGATCAGCCCCAGCATTTT.

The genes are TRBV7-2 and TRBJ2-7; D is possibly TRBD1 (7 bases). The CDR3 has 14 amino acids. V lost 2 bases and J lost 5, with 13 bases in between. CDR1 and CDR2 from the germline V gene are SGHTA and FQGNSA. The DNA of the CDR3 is TGTGCCAGCAGCTTATCAGGGGGGTCCCACGAGCAGTACTTC. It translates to CASSLSGGSHEQYF.

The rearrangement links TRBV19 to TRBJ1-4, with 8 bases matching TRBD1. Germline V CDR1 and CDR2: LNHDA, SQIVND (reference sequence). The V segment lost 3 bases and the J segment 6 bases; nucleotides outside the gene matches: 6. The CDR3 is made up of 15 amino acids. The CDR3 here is CASSIRSGGDEKLFF. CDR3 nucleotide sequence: TGTGCCAGTAGTATTAGGTCAGGGGGCGATGAAAAACTGTTTTTT. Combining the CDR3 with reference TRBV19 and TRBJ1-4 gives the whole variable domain DGGITQSPKYLFRKEGQNVTLSCEQNLNHDAMYWYRQDPGQGLRLIYYSQIVNDFQKGDIAEGYSVSREKKESFPLTVTSAQKNPTAFYLCASSIRSGGDEKLFFGSGTQLSVL.

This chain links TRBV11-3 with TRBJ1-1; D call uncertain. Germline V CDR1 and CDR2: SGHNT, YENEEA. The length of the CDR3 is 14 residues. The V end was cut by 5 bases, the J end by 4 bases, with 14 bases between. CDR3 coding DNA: TGTGCCAGCAGCATTCTAATTCGGGGCACTGAAGCTTTCTTT. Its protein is CASSILIRGTEAFF. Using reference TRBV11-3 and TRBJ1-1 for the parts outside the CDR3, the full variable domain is EAGVVQSPRYKIIEKKQPVAFWCNPISGHNTLYWYLQNLGQGPELLIRYENEEAVDDSQLPKDRFSAERLKGVDSTLKIQPAELGDSAVYLCASSILIRGTEAFFGQGTRLTVV.

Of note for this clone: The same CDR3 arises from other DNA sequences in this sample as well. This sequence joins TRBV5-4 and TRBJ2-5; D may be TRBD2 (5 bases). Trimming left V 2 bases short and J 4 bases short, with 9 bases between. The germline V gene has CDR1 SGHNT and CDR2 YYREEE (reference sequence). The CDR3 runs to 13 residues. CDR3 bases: TGTGCCAGCAGCTTAGAAGGAGGAGAGACCCAGTACTTC. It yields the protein CASSLEGGETQYF.

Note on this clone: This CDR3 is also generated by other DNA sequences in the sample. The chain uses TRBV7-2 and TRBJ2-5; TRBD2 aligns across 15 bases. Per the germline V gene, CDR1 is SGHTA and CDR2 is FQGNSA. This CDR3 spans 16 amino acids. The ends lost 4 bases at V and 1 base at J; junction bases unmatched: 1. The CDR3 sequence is CASSSGLAGGQETQYF. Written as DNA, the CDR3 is TGTGCCAGCAGCTCGGGACTAGCGGGGGGCCAAGAGACCCAGTACTTC. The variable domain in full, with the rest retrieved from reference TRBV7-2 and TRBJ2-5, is GAGVSQSPSNKVTEKGKDVELRCDPISGHTALYWYRQSLGQGLEFLIYFQGNSAPDKSGLPSDRFSAERTGGSVSTLTIQRTQQEDSAVYLCASSSGLAGGQETQYFGPGTRLLVL.

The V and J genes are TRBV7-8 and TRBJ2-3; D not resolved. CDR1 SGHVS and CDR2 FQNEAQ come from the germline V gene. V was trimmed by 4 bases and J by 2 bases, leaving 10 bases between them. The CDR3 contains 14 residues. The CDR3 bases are TGTGCCAGCAGCTCGTTGGGCTTCACAGATACGCAGTATTTT. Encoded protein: CASSSLGFTDTQYF.